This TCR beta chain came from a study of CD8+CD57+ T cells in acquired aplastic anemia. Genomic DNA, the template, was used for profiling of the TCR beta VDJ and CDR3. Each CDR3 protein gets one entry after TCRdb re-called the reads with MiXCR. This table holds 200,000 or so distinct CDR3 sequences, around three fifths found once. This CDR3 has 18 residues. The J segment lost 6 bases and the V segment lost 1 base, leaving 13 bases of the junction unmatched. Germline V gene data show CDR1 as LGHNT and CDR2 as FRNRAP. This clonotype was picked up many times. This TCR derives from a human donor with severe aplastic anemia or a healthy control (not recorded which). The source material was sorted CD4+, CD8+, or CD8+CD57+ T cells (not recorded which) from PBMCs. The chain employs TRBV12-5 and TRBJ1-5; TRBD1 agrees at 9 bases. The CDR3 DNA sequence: TGTGCTAGTGGTTTGGATCCGGACAGGGGATTGAATAGTCAGCCCCAGCATTTT. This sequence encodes CASGLDPDRGLNSQPQHF.